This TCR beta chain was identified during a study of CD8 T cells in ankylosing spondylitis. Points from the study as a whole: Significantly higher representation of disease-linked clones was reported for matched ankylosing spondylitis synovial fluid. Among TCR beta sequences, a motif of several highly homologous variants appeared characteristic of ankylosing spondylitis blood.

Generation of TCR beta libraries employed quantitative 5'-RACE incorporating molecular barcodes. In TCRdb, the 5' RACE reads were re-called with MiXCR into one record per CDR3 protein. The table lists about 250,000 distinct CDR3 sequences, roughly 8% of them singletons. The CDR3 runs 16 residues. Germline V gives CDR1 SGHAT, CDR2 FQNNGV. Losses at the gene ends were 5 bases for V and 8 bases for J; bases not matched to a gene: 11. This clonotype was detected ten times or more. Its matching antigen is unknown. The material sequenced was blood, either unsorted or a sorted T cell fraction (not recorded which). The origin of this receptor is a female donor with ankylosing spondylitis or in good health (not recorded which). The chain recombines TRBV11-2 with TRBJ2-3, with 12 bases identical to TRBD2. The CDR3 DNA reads TGTGCCAGCAGCCCAAATCACCTAGCGGGAGGGAGTACGCAGTATTTT. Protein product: CASSPNHLAGGSTQYF.